The rows below give T cell receptor beta chains drawn from one sample of a study of blood T cell repertoires in COVID-19. Produced via immunoSEQ multiplex PCR; TCRdb's table is partial and in-frame only. The sample has tens of thousands of clones, 70% to 80% seen once. The material sequenced was peripheral blood. The receptor set was obtained from a human donor in a cohort sampled during active COVID-19. Each CDR3 is given with its conserved first and last residue. Each record gives: V gene, clone size, J gene, D gene, CDR3 protein, CDR3 DNA. The D gene is left open where the match is weak. Only some rows state a clone size, as once, few, many or a class for expanded clones.

TRBV7-7	-	TRBJ2-1	TRBD1	CASSTDRGDEQFF	TGTGCTAGCAGCACGGACAGGGGGGATGAGCAGTTCTTC
TRBV19	-	TRBJ2-3	-	CASSPGTGPPHTDF	TGTGCCAGTAGCCCTGGGACTGGCCCCCCACATACGGATTTT
TRBV18	-	TRBJ1-2	-	CASSPTVDGYTF	TGTGCCAGCTCACCAACGGTAGATGGCTACACCTTC
TRBV5-4	-	TRBJ2-1	TRBD1	CASSSRDRGSNEQFF	TGTGCCAGCAGCTCCCGGGACAGGGGTTCGAATGAGCAGTTCTTC
TRBV28	-	TRBJ1-1	TRBD1	CASRYRGTAFF	TGTGCCAGCCGGTACAGGGGCACGGCTTTCTTT
TRBV10-3	-	TRBJ2-7	TRBD1	CAIRGTGPYEQYF	TGTGCCATCAGGGGGACAGGCCCTTACGAGCAGTACTTC
TRBV7-3	-	TRBJ2-1	-	CASSSFPGTHEYNEQFF	TGTGCCAGCAGCTCCTTCCCCGGGACACACGAATACAATGAGCAGTTCTTC
TRBV11-3	few	TRBJ2-2	-	CASSSPTTGSGELFF	TGTGCCAGCAGCTCGCCAACTACAGGGTCCGGGGAGCTGTTTTTT
TRBV2	-	TRBJ1-2	-	CASNGNVGGEHTF	TGTGCCAGCAACGGAAACGTCGGGGGGGAACACACCTTC
TRBV5-1	-	TRBJ2-5	TRBD2	CASSLLAGMVGQETQYF	TGCGCCAGCAGCTTGTTAGCGGGGATGGTGGGCCAAGAGACCCAGTACTTC
TRBV5-1	few	TRBJ2-1	TRBD2	CASSLEAGGLNEQFF	TGCGCCAGCAGCTTGGAGGCGGGAGGGCTCAATGAGCAGTTCTTC
TRBV3-1/TRBV3-2	-	TRBJ2-5	TRBD2	CASSQEALADQETQYF	TGTGCCAGCAGCCAAGAGGCCCTAGCGGACCAAGAGACCCAGTACTTC
TRBV3-1/TRBV3-2	-	TRBJ2-7	-	CASSQDPYKQYF	TGTGCCAGCAGCCAAGACCCGTATAAGCAGTACTTC
TRBV7-2	few	TRBJ2-7	-	CASSLLSGLHSYEQYF	TGTGCCAGCAGCTTACTTTCGGGACTGCACTCCTACGAGCAGTACTTC
TRBV20-1	few	TRBJ2-7	-	CSASGINEQYF	TGCAGTGCTAGCGGGATAAACGAGCAGTACTTC
TRBV7-3	-	TRBJ2-5	-	CASSATGPGETQYF	TGTGCCAGCAGCGCCACAGGCCCGGGAGAGACCCAGTACTTC
TRBV28	few	TRBJ2-7	TRBD1	CASSSDRTSYEQYF	TGTGCCAGCAGCTCGGACAGGACCTCCTACGAGCAGTACTTC
TRBV5-6	-	TRBJ2-1	TRBD2	CASILVGEGLYEQFF	TGTGCCAGCATCCTGGTCGGGGAGGGCCTCTATGAGCAGTTCTTC
TRBV5-4	-	TRBJ2-5	-	CASSLGSQETQYF	TGTGCCAGCAGCTTGGGTAGCCAAGAGACCCAGTACTTC
TRBV2	-	TRBJ2-7	-	CATTQHRDNEQYF	TGTGCCACAACACAGCACAGGGACAACGAGCAGTACTTC
TRBV24-1	few	TRBJ2-2	-	CATSDLEGGVTGELFF	TGTGCCACCAGTGATTTGGAGGGAGGTGTCACCGGGGAGCTGTTTTTT
TRBV5-5	-	TRBJ2-7	TRBD2	CASSPLGGLSSYEQYF	TGTGCCAGCAGCCCCCTGGGGGGACTAAGCTCCTACGAGCAGTACTTC
TRBV7-9	-	TRBJ2-1	-	CASSPERGSSEQFF	TGTGCCAGCAGCCCCGAGCGAGGTTCCTCTGAGCAGTTCTTC
TRBV9	-	TRBJ2-1	-	CASSPSYWDEQFF	TGTGCCAGCAGCCCTAGCTATTGGGATGAGCAGTTCTTC
TRBV5-8	-	TRBJ1-2	-	CASSLLHLYNYGYTF	TGTGCCAGCAGCTTGCTCCATCTATATAACTATGGCTACACCTTC
TRBV24-1	-	TRBJ2-5	TRBD2	CATSEGTSGDGETQYF	TGTGCCACCAGTGAGGGGACTAGCGGAGATGGGGAGACCCAGTACTTC
TRBV7-8	-	TRBJ2-1	TRBD2	CASSLHPAGGWQFF	TGTGCCAGCAGCTTACACCCAGCGGGAGGGTGGCAGTTCTTC
TRBV5-1	-	TRBJ2-5	-	CASSLGQPVGTQYF	TGCGCCAGCAGCTTGGGACAACCCGTAGGGACCCAGTACTTC